This note documents a single T cell receptor (beta chain) sequence. Its antigen remains unidentified. This specimen belongs to a study of type 1 regulatory T cells. Study-wide background: T-allo10 is an in vitro-generated, Tr1-enriched CD4 T cell product specific for alloantigen. Study conclusions and caveats: Tr1 cells had a more restricted TCR repertoire than non-Tr1 cells.

MiXCR, run by TCRdb on the reads, gives a single entry per CDR3 protein. Of 65,000 to 80,000 distinct CDR3 sequences in the sample, about 20% are singletons; the top ten hold 8.3%. Sequenced input: cultured type 1 regulatory T (Tr1) cells, either the whole culture or a sorted fraction (not recorded which). This TCR derives from a human donor in good health.

The CDR3 DNA reads as TGCGCCAGCAGCTTCGGCCCGACCGGGACAGTCGGGGAGCTGTTTTTT. Protein sequence: CASSFGPTGTVGELFF. The chain uses TRBV5-1 and TRBJ2-2; 7 nucleotides match TRBD1. The CDR3 runs to 16 residues. J lost 7 bases, V lost 2 bases, and 11 bases had no gene match. The V gene's germline CDR1 is SGHRS and CDR2 YFSETQ.